Listed below are T cell receptor beta chains from one sample, sequenced in a study of regulatory T cells in long-lasting Graves disease. TCRdb analysed the multiplex PCR reads with MiXCR anew, one entry per CDR3 protein. The table lists some 250,000 distinct CDR3 sequences, 20% of them singletons. The material sequenced was peripheral blood mononuclear cells (PBMCs), taken at new diagnosis, from a patient treated with antithyroid drugs. The receptor source for this set is a female donor with Graves disease. The CDR3 runs from the conserved cysteine through the conserved F or W. The order of the fields is D gene, J gene, V gene, clone size, CDR3 protein, CDR3 DNA. The D gene is left open where the match is weak. Not all rows give a size; the values are once, few, many and, for expanded clones, a class.

d_call: TRBD1; j_call: TRBJ1-1; v_call: TRBV20-1; clone_size: many; cdr3_aa: CSARDNRGLNTEAFF; cdr3_nt: TGCAGTGCTAGAGATAACAGGGGATTGAACACTGAAGCTTTCTTT
d_call: .; j_call: TRBJ2-5; v_call: TRBV6-5; clone_size: many; cdr3_aa: CASSYGYREETQYF; cdr3_nt: TGTGCCAGCAGTTACGGATACAGGGAGGAGACCCAGTACTTC
d_call: TRBD1; j_call: TRBJ1-1; v_call: TRBV2; clone_size: many; cdr3_aa: CASRDRTGGVNTEAFF; cdr3_nt: TGTGCCAGCAGAGACAGGACAGGGGGCGTGAACACTGAAGCTTTCTTT
d_call: TRBD2; j_call: TRBJ2-1; v_call: TRBV11-2; clone_size: many; cdr3_aa: CASSSYRTSGRTIGQFF; cdr3_nt: TGTGCCAGCAGCTCATACCGGACTAGCGGGAGGACGATTGGGCAGTTCTTC
d_call: .; j_call: TRBJ2-5; v_call: TRBV18; clone_size: many; cdr3_aa: CASSEHQETQYF; cdr3_nt: TGTGCCAGCTCAGAGCACCAAGAGACCCAGTACTTC
d_call: .; j_call: TRBJ1-1; v_call: TRBV2; clone_size: many; cdr3_aa: CASSGVQGGTSAAFF; cdr3_nt: TGTGCCAGCAGTGGGGTACAGGGAGGGACCTCCGCAGCTTTCTTT
d_call: TRBD1; j_call: TRBJ2-1; v_call: TRBV20-1; clone_size: .; cdr3_aa: CSARRQGSGEQFF; cdr3_nt: TGCAGTGCTCGGCGACAGGGGTCGGGTGAGCAGTTCTTC
d_call: .; j_call: TRBJ2-7; v_call: TRBV6-1; clone_size: many; cdr3_aa: CASTHMGGAYEQYF; cdr3_nt: TGTGCCAGCACACACATGGGGGGAGCCTACGAGCAGTACTTC
d_call: .; j_call: TRBJ1-4; v_call: TRBV6-1; clone_size: many; cdr3_aa: CASKQQGFATNEKLFF; cdr3_nt: TGTGCCAGCAAACAACAGGGTTTTGCAACTAATGAAAAACTGTTTTTT
d_call: .; j_call: TRBJ1-1; v_call: TRBV3-1; clone_size: many; cdr3_aa: CASSQVRSEAFF; cdr3_nt: TGTGCCAGCAGCCAAGTCAGATCCGAAGCTTTCTTT
d_call: TRBD1; j_call: TRBJ1-2; v_call: TRBV6-9; clone_size: many; cdr3_aa: CASSYGTGANYGYTF; cdr3_nt: TGTGCCAGCAGTTATGGGACAGGGGCTAACTATGGCTACACCTTC
d_call: .; j_call: TRBJ2-3; v_call: TRBV6-2/TRBV6-3; clone_size: many; cdr3_aa: CASSSPARPDTDTQYF; cdr3_nt: TGTGCCAGCAGTTCGCCGGCTCGTCCCGACACAGATACGCAGTATTTT
d_call: .; j_call: TRBJ1-1; v_call: TRBV7-8; clone_size: many; cdr3_aa: CASSLDGADTEAFF; cdr3_nt: TGTGCCAGCAGCTTAGACGGGGCTGACACTGAAGCTTTCTTT
d_call: .; j_call: TRBJ1-1; v_call: TRBV5-1; clone_size: many; cdr3_aa: CASSLAGRGTEAFF; cdr3_nt: TGCGCCAGCAGCTTGGCAGGGAGGGGAACTGAAGCTTTCTTT
d_call: .; j_call: TRBJ1-5; v_call: TRBV7-9; clone_size: many; cdr3_aa: CASSSQTSAPQHF; cdr3_nt: TGTGCCAGCAGCTCACAGACATCAGCGCCCCAGCATTTT